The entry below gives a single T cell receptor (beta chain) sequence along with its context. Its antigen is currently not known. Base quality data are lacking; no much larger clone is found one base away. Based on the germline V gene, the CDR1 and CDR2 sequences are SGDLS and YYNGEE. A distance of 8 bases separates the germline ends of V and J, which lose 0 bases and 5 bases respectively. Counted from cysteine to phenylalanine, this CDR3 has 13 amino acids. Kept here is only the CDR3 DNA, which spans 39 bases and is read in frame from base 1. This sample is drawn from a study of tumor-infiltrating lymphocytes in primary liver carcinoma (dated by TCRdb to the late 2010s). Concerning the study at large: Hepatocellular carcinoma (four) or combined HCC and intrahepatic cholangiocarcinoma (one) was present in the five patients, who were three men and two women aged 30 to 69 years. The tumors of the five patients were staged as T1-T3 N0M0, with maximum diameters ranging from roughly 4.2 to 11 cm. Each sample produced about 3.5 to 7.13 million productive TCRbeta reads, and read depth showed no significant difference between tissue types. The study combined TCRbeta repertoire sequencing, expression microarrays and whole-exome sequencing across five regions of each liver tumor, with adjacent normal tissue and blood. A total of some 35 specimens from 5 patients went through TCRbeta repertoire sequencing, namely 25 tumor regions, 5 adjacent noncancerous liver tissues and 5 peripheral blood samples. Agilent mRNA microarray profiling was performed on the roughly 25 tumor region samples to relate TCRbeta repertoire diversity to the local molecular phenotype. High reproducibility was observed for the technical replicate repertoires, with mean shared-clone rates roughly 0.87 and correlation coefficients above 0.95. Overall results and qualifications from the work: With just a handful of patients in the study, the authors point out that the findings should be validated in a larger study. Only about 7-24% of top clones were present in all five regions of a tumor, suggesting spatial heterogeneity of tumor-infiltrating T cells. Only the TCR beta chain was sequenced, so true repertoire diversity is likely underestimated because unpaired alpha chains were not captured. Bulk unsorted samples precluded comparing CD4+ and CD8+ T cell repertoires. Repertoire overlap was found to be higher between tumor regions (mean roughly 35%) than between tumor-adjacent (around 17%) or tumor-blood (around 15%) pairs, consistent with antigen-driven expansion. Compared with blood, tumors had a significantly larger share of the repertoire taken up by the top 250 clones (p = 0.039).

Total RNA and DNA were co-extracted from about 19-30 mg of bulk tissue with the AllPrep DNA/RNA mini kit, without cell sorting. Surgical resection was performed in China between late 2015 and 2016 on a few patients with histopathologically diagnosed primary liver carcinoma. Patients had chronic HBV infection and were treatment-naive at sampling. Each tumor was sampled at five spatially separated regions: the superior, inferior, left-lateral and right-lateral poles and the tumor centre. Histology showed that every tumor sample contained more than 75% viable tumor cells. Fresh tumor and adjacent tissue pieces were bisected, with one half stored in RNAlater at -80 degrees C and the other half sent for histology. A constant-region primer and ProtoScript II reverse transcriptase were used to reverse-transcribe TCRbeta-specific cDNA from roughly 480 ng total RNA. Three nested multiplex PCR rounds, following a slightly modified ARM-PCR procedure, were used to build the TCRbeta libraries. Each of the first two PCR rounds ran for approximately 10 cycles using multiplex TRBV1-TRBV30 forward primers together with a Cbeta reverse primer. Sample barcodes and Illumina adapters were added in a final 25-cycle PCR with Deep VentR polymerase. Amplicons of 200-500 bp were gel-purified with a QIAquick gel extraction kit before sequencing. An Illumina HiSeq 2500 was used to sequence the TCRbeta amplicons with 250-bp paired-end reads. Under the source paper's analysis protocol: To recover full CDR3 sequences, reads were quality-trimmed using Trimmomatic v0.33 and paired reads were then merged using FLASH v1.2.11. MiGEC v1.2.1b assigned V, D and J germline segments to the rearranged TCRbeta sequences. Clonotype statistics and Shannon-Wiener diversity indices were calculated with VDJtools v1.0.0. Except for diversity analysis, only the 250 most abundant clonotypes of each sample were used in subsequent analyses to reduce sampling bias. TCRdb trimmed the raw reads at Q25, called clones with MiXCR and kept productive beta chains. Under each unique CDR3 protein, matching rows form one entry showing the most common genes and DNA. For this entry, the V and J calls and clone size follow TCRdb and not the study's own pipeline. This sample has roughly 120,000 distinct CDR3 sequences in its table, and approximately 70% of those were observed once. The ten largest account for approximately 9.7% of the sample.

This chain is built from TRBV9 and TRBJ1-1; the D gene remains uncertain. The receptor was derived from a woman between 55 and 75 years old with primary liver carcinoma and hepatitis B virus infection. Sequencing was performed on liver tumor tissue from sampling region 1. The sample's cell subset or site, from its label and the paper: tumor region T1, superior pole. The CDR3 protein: CASSVEERTEAFF. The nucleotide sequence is TGTGCCAGCAGCGTAGAGGAAAGGACTGAAGCTTTCTTT.